A selection of T cell receptor beta chains follows, all from one sample in a study of cytomegalovirus exposure and HLA in healthy donors. Some clones are missing from TCRdb's copy, which holds only in-frame ones; the method was immunoSEQ multiplex PCR. The table lists about 89,000 clones, under 85% of them singletons. Sequencing input: PBMCs. The receptors originated from a man aged 30 to 39 in good health and CMV-seronegative. Both conserved end residues are trimmed from each CDR3.

v_call	j_call	cdr3_aa
TRBV9	TRBJ1-6	ASSVAGTAGGSPLH
TRBV27	TRBJ2-5	ASSAQTGYETQY
TRBV7-8	TRBJ2-1	ASSTQGSARYDSYNEQF
TRBV5-1	TRBJ2-1	ASSLSGGIYNEQF
TRBV6-1	TRBJ1-1	ASREMNTEAF
TRBV5-4	TRBJ2-7	ASSGRGDRGHSYEQY
TRBV5-1	TRBJ1-4	ASSHRTGTNEKLF
TRBV6-5	TRBJ1-1	ASSLQVNAEAF
TRBV12-5	TRBJ2-7	ASGFGQGGVYEQY
TRBV4-1	TRBJ2-7	ASSQVLYEQY
TRBV7-3	TRBJ1-2	ASSLETGYGYT
TRBV5-8	TRBJ2-7	ASSRFREQY
TRBV7-9	TRBJ2-1	ASRLQGQGNEQF
TRBV5-1	TRBJ1-1	ASSGYTGNTEAF
TRBV30	TRBJ1-4	AWSGLSVRDEKLF
TRBV5-1	TRBJ2-2	ASSSDSLATGELF
TRBV6-4	TRBJ2-1	ASSSIAGGSPPF
TRBV18	TRBJ1-4	ASSQSGTNEKLF
TRBV5-4	TRBJ2-1	ASSLTRLMRYNEQF
TRBV13	TRBJ2-7	ASSQGIAGDEQY
TRBV6-1	TRBJ1-4	ASSPGQANEKLF
TRBV14	TRBJ1-1	ASSQVTTGGAF
TRBV19	TRBJ1-5	VSTKGAGNQPQH
TRBV5-8	TRBJ2-3	ASEGQGQRGTDTQY
TRBV27	TRBJ1-1	ASFGGLNTEAF
TRBV2	TRBJ1-4	ASSEHRFPGRNEKLF
TRBV14	TRBJ2-5	ASSHTRGAQETQY
TRBV19	TRBJ2-7	ASSPGTGATYEQY
TRBV6-1	TRBJ2-7	ASSEEGGDSYEQY
TRBV7-9	TRBJ1-4	ASSLTTGWVEKLF
TRBV29-1	TRBJ1-1	SVGGVLRPEAF
TRBV7-9	TRBJ1-2	ASSLEGGKAYYGYT
TRBV28	TRBJ2-1	ATRIQGGGNEQF
TRBV30	TRBJ2-3	AWSFGLAGGTDTQY
TRBV28	TRBJ2-7	ASSPGNYEQY
TRBV7-9	TRBJ1-4	ASSENEKLF